This TCR beta chain was obtained from a study of T cells in localized non-small cell lung cancer. The protocol was immunoSEQ multiplex PCR, while the TCRdb copy is restricted to in-frame clones and leaves out a portion. The table has approximately 67,000 clones, approximately 84% seen once. The germline gives CDR1 SGHRS, CDR2 YFSETQ. Losses at the gene ends were 2 bases for V and 9 bases for J; bases not matched to a gene: 10. This CDR3 has 15 residues. The study's findings and limits: Median approximately 61 top-100 tumor clones were shared with paired adjacent lung.

About this clone itself: The target antigen is unknown.

Material: peripheral blood, obtained before any cancer treatment. The rearrangement links TRBV5-1 to TRBJ2-1; 8 bases fit TRBD2. This TCR was sampled from a female donor at least 60 years old with stage I lung adenocarcinoma. In DNA, the CDR3 is TGCGCCAGCAGCTTCGGGAGCGGGAGCTTGGGTGAGCAGTTCTTC. Translating gives CASSFGSGSLGEQFF.